This TCR beta chain was retrieved from a study of Ad26.COV2.S vaccination and SARS-CoV-2 variants. Study context: The donor participated in the COV1001 trial, in its Ad26.COV2.S arm. Ad26.COV2.S was injected intramuscularly once or twice, 56 days apart.

Overall study results and limits: The TCR-based breadth and depth measures might underestimate overall T cell responses.

Repertoires were generated with immunoSEQ multiplex PCR, while TCRdb's copy carries only in-frame clones and drops some. The table has about 440,000 clones, around nine tenths seen once. Sample treatment: around 19 received Ad26.COV2.S at low or high dose, single or two shots; about 5 received placebo; per-sample allocation not given. The study sampled participants on day 63 after the first vaccine or placebo injection. An Ad26 vector expressing Wuhan-strain SARS-CoV-2 spike served as the vaccine. Germline V gene data show CDR1 as MGHRA and CDR2 as YSYEKL. The CDR3 consists of 17 residues. V was shortened by 0 bases and J by 2 bases, with 13 bases between the two germline ends. Turning to this clone: Its matching antigen is unknown.

This chain uses TRBV4-1 with TRBJ1-4; D perhaps matches TRBD1 (6 bases). The source material was peripheral blood, sampled in a trial of Ad26.COV2.S vaccine versus placebo. This receptor was obtained from a person aged 18-60 years who received the Ad26.COV2.S COVID-19 vaccine or a placebo. The CDR3: CASSQDLRGGTNEKLFF. The CDR3 DNA is TGCGCCAGCAGCCAAGATCTAAGGGGGGGTACTAATGAAAAACTGTTTTTT.